A single sample gave rise to the 13 T cell receptor beta chains below, sequenced in a study of EBV T-cell therapy then PD-1 blockade in nasopharyngeal carcinoma. The time point is: 266 days after commencement of treatment, after nivolumab therapy. Treatment: AdE1-LMPpoly-expanded autologous EBV-specific T-cell therapy followed by anti-PD-1 nivolumab. TCRdb's table, derived via immunoSEQ multiplex PCR, lists solely in-frame clones and lacks some. This table holds 20,000 to 25,000 clones, approximately 79% found once. No antigen has been assigned to these receptors. This material consisted of CD8+ T cells from blood, taken at roughly day 250 from a patient whose treatment included autologous EBV-specific T cells and nivolumab. The receptors stem from a man aged 40-49 years with nasopharyngeal carcinoma.

The genes are TRBV7-2 and TRBJ1-5; a possible D gene is TRBD1 (5 bases). From germline, CDR1 is SGHTA and CDR2 FQGNSA. V was trimmed by 1 base and J by 0 bases, leaving 10 bases between them. This CDR3 comprises 16 residues. The CDR3 loop reads CASSLGGYYSNQPQHF. The CDR3 bases are TGTGCCAGCAGCTTAGGGGGCTATTATAGCAATCAGCCCCAGCATTTT.

CDR3 region: CASSSGTGGDEQFF. CDR3 in DNA: TGTGCCAGCAGTTCCGGGACAGGGGGCGATGAGCAGTTCTTC. The chain uses TRBV7-9 and TRBJ2-1; TRBD1 aligns across 12 bases. CDR1 is SEHNR and CDR2 is FQNEAQ in the germline V gene (reference sequence). The junction had 5 bases not matched to a gene; V was cut back by 6 bases and J by 8 bases. CDR3 length: 14 amino acids.

This chain connects TRBV24-1 to TRBJ2-3, with D perhaps assigned TRBD1 or TRBD2 (5 bases each). Between the trimmed V and J ends, which lost 4 bases and 1 base, there was a span of 11 bases. The CDR3 sequence is 15 residues long. Germline loops: CDR1 KGHDR, CDR2 SFDVKD. The CDR3 bases are TGTGCCACCAGTGACTGGGACGGCGGCACAGATACGCAGTATTTT. This gives the protein CATSDWDGGTDTQYF.

V and J are TRBV5-5 and TRBJ1-5; TRBD1 is a possible D gene (6 bases). CDR1 is SGHKS, CDR2 YYEKEE, per germline (reference sequence). The CDR3 is made up of 14 amino acids. The ends were cut back, 0 bases at V and 6 bases at J, with 10 bases in the middle. The CDR3 here is CASSLDRVGQPQHF. DNA of the CDR3: TGTGCCAGCAGCTTGGACAGGGTTGGTCAGCCCCAGCATTTT.

This clone was recorded once. The chain has TRBV7-3 and TRBJ2-7, with 8 bases that match TRBD1. V was pared by 5 bases and J by 3 bases, with 9 bases of the junction left unmatched. CDR3 length: 15 amino acids. The germline gives CDR1 SGHTA, CDR2 FQGTGA. The CDR3 spells CASSAPQGELYEQYF. DNA for the CDR3: TGTGCCAGCAGCGCCCCACAGGGGGAACTCTACGAGCAGTACTTC.

A single count supports this clone. The chain uses TRBV27 and TRBJ2-5; D remains ambiguous. The CDR3 consists of 13 residues. The V gene lost 3 bases and the J gene lost 5 bases, with 10 bases spanning the gap. Germline CDR1 MNHEY, CDR2 SMNVEV (reference sequence). CDR3: CASSLGIRETQYF. The DNA of the CDR3 is TGTGCCAGCAGTTTGGGGATACGGGAGACCCAGTACTTC.

The V gene is TRBV7-9, the J gene TRBJ1-4; TRBD1 aligns across 7 bases. Germline V CDR1 and CDR2: SEHNR, FQNEAQ (reference sequence). This CDR3 is 15 amino acids long. V was clipped by 7 bases and J by 8 bases; unmatched bases: 13. CDR3 nucleotide sequence: TGTGCCAGCACCCCCTTACAGGGGTGGGGAGAAAAACTGTTTTTT. This encodes CASTPLQGWGEKLFF.

V is TRBV6-5 and J is TRBJ1-5, with no clear D. The CDR3 sequence is 13 residues long. Germline V gene sequence: CDR1 MNHEY, CDR2 SVGAGI. V was pared by 6 bases and J by 7 bases, with 13 bases between. The CDR3 reads CASRGLGKQPQHF. The CDR3 nucleotides read TGTGCCAGCAGGGGGTTGGGTAAGCAGCCCCAGCATTTT.

The chain carries TRBV27 and TRBJ1-2; 8 positions agree with TRBD1. From germline, CDR1 is MNHEY and CDR2 SMNVEV (reference sequence). Unmatched junction bases numbered 7, after V lost 8 bases and J lost 8 bases. The CDR3 spans 12 residues. The CDR3 nucleotides read TGTGCCAGCCCCCGGACAGGGAAAGGCTACACCTTC. Translating gives CASPRTGKGYTF.

This chain uses TRBV6-1 with TRBJ1-6; D perhaps matches TRBD1 (5 bases). Germline CDR1 reads MNHNS; CDR2 reads SASEGT. The ends were cut back, 4 bases at V and 6 bases at J, with 16 bases in the middle. There are 16 residues in the CDR3. The CDR3 here is CASSVLRQTPNSPLHF. The CDR3 bases are TGTGCCAGCAGTGTCCTCCGACAGACACCTAATTCACCCCTCCACTTT.

J is TRBJ2-5 and V is TRBV13, with D perhaps TRBD1 or TRBD2 (5 bases each). This CDR3 is 15 amino acids long. Germline V gene sequence: CDR1 PRHDT, CDR2 FYEKMQ (reference sequence). V gave up 0 bases and J gave up 7 bases, with 15 bases separating them. DNA for the CDR3: TGTGCCAGCAGCTTAGGCTCCGGGACCCGAGGGACCCAGTACTTC. This codes for CASSLGSGTRGTQYF.

The chain is built from TRBV6-2 or TRBV6-3 and TRBJ1-1; D is uncertain. The CDR3 is 13 residues long. Germline V lookup: CDR1 MNHEY, CDR2 SVGEGT. Trimming shortened V by 2 bases and J by 5 bases, and 9 bases separated the two germline ends. The CDR3 spells CASSYGRRTEAFF. The CDR3 DNA reads TGTGCCAGCAGTTACGGTAGGAGAACTGAAGCTTTCTTT.

The chain has TRBV3-1 (or the pseudogene TRBV3-2) and TRBJ2-1; D call uncertain. V was trimmed by 0 bases and J by 1 base, leaving 1 base between them. Germline loops: CDR1 LGHDT, CDR2 YNNKEL (reference sequence). The CDR3 spans 13 residues. DNA of the CDR3: TGTGCCAGCAGCCAAGAATCCTACAATGAGCAGTTCTTC. It translates to CASSQESYNEQFF.